This T cell receptor (beta chain) was documented in a study of CD8+ T cells in alopecia areata. Study-wide results and caveats: More clonal than normal scalp was lesional scalp, particularly alopecia totalis/universalis.

RNA was extracted and reverse transcribed into cDNA as the sequencing template. Profiling relied on immunoSEQ multiplex PCR, and the TCRdb table lists in-frame clones only, not all of them. This table holds hundreds of thousands of clones, more than 55% found once. Treatment noted: oral pan-JAK inhibitor, 5-10 mg twice daily. Turning to this clone: Its antigen is unidentified.

CDR1 is LNHNV, CDR2 YYDKDF, per germline (reference sequence). The CDR3 runs to 13 residues. J gave up 9 bases and V 8 bases, and 8 bases lay outside the gene matches. Material: CD4+ T cells sorted from blood, obtained at approximately week 42, from a patient treated with tofacitinib. The source of this sequence is a human donor with alopecia areata. V is TRBV15 and J is TRBJ2-4, with 9 bases matching TRBD1. The CDR3 DNA is TGTGCCACCGGACAGGGGTTCATCGGCATTCAGTACTTC. Encoded protein: CATGQGFIGIQYF.